Listed below are T cell receptor beta chains from one sample, sequenced in a study of blood T cell repertoires in COVID-19. Here immunoSEQ multiplex PCR was the method, and the copy in TCRdb shows in-frame clones only, minus some. Found here are about 310,000 clones, about 90% of them singletons; the top ten hold 2.5% to 3%. Sequenced sample: peripheral blood. The source is a woman under 40 with COVID-19, enrolled during active disease. Both conserved end residues are part of each CDR3. D genes are given only for firm matches. A row's size may be missing; if present it is once, few, many or a size class.

clone size	V gene	D gene	J gene	CDR3 protein	CDR3 DNA
.	TRBV5-1	.	TRBJ2-7	CASSLGQGGNEQYF	TGCGCCAGCAGCTTGGGACAGGGAGGAAACGAGCAGTACTTC
.	TRBV6-4	TRBD2	TRBJ2-1	CASSSGTRMDEQFF	TGTGCCAGCAGCTCCGGGACTAGAATGGATGAGCAGTTCTTC
once	TRBV18	.	TRBJ2-7	CASSPSVGLRVDYEQYF	TGTGCCAGCTCACCATCGGTTGGGCTCAGGGTTGACTACGAGCAGTACTTC
once	TRBV3-1/TRBV3-2	TRBD2	TRBJ2-1	CASSHLASGGEQFF	TGTGCCAGCAGCCATTTGGCTAGCGGAGGGGAGCAGTTCTTC
.	TRBV6-5	.	TRBJ1-1	CASSYSLGAGDTEAFF	TGTGCCAGCAGTTACTCGTTAGGGGCTGGGGACACTGAAGCTTTCTTT
.	TRBV7-9	.	TRBJ1-1	CASSQLMDRNTEAFF	TGTGCCAGCAGCCAGTTAATGGACAGGAACACTGAAGCTTTCTTT
.	TRBV24-1	.	TRBJ2-1	CATSDFHSYNEQFF	TGTGCCACCAGTGATTTCCATTCCTACAATGAGCAGTTCTTC
.	TRBV30	.	TRBJ1-1	CAWSTGWNTEAFF	TGTGCCTGGAGTACTGGTTGGAACACTGAAGCTTTCTTT
.	TRBV19	.	TRBJ2-5	CASSIVGGEGAQYF	TGTGCCAGTAGTATAGTCGGCGGAGAGGGGGCCCAGTACTTC
.	TRBV9	TRBD1	TRBJ1-2	CASSVADDRGNYGYTF	TGTGCCAGCAGCGTAGCCGACGACAGGGGGAACTATGGCTACACCTTC
.	TRBV3-1/TRBV3-2	TRBD2	TRBJ2-3	CASSQEAGTYTDTQYF	TGTGCCAGCAGCCAAGAAGCGGGGACTTACACAGATACGCAGTATTTT
.	TRBV25-1	.	TRBJ2-7	CASRDSSYEQYF	TGTGCCAGCAGAGACAGCTCCTACGAGCAGTACTTC
.	TRBV19	TRBD1	TRBJ2-2	CAASDRVPSRYTGELFF	TGTGCAGCATCGGACAGGGTGCCTAGCCGGTACACCGGGGAGCTGTTTTTT
few	TRBV5-1	TRBD1	TRBJ1-6	CASSLDRGGSPLHF	TGCGCCAGCAGCTTGGACAGGGGAGGATCACCCCTCCACTTT
.	TRBV6-5	TRBD1	TRBJ2-7	CASTGTGPYEQYF	TGTGCCAGTACCGGGACAGGGCCCTACGAGCAGTACTTC
.	TRBV28	.	TRBJ1-1	CASKTRNTEAFF	TGTGCCAGCAAAACCAGGAACACTGAAGCTTTCTTT
once	TRBV18	TRBD1	TRBJ1-2	CASSPGTAEGANYGYTF	TGTGCCAGCTCACCAGGGACAGCTGAAGGAGCTAACTATGGCTACACCTTC
.	TRBV3-1/TRBV3-2	TRBD2	TRBJ2-5	CASSQGAGTSGRGQYF	TGTGCCAGCAGCCAAGGGGCCGGGACTAGCGGGAGAGGCCAGTACTTC
.	TRBV24-1	TRBD2	TRBJ2-3	CATSDLASGSMDTQYF	TGTGCCACCAGTGATTTGGCTAGCGGGAGTATGGATACGCAGTATTTT
.	TRBV7-2	.	TRBJ2-5	CASSFRVGVETQYF	TGTGCCAGCAGCTTCAGGGTAGGGGTTGAGACCCAGTACTTC
.	TRBV5-1	.	TRBJ1-2	CASSSPGTSYGYTF	TGCGCCAGCAGTTCCCCCGGGACAAGCTATGGCTACACCTTC
.	TRBV5-1	TRBD1	TRBJ1-1	CASRRDSMNTEAFF	TGCGCCAGCCGACGGGACAGTATGAACACTGAAGCTTTCTTT
.	TRBV14	TRBD2	TRBJ2-1	CASSQTSGSSYNEQFF	TGTGCCAGCAGCCAAACTAGCGGGAGCTCCTACAATGAGCAGTTCTTC
.	TRBV2	TRBD1	TRBJ1-5	CASRSRDRGVGNQPQHF	TGTGCCAGCAGGAGCCGGGACAGGGGGGTTGGCAATCAGCCCCAGCATTTT
.	TRBV27	TRBD1	TRBJ1-4	CASSLGQGGEKLFF	TGTGCCAGCAGTTTAGGACAGGGGGGTGAAAAACTGTTTTTT
.	TRBV30	TRBD1	TRBJ1-1	CAWSDRGLTEAFF	TGTGCCTGGAGCGACAGGGGTCTGACTGAAGCTTTCTTT
.	TRBV19	TRBD1	TRBJ1-5	CASTRILTGENQPQHF	TGTGCCAGTACCCGAATCCTGACAGGGGAAAATCAGCCCCAGCATTTT
.	TRBV7-9	TRBD2	TRBJ2-1	CASSWGLAGGPDEQFF	TGTGCCAGCAGCTGGGGACTAGCGGGAGGGCCTGATGAGCAGTTCTTC
.	TRBV2	.	TRBJ1-5	CASETGRNQPQHF	TGTGCCAGCGAGACAGGTCGCAATCAGCCCCAGCATTTT
.	TRBV28	TRBD1	TRBJ1-2	CASSYRDRGGYGYTF	TGTGCCAGCAGTTACCGGGACAGGGGTGGCTATGGCTACACCTTC
.	TRBV29-1	TRBD1	TRBJ2-7	CSVMLGGTSYEQYF	TGCAGCGTTATGCTAGGGGGCACCTCCTACGAGCAGTACTTC
.	TRBV5-5	TRBD1	TRBJ1-6	CASSPGTGWDNSPLHF	TGTGCCAGCAGCCCGGGGACAGGGTGGGATAATTCACCCCTCCACTTT
.	TRBV12-3/TRBV12-4	.	TRBJ1-5	CASSLGADQPQHF	TGTGCCAGCAGTTTGGGGGCTGATCAGCCCCAGCATTTT
.	TRBV5-6	.	TRBJ1-2	CASSLVTGGDGYTF	TGTGCCAGCAGCTTGGTTACTGGCGGGGATGGCTACACCTTC
.	TRBV19	TRBD1	TRBJ1-5	CASSLTGGFQPQHF	TGTGCCAGTAGTTTGACAGGGGGGTTTCAGCCCCAGCATTTT
few	TRBV4-2	.	TRBJ2-6	CASSQVEGGGANVLTF	TGTGCCAGCAGCCAAGTCGAGGGAGGTGGGGCCAACGTCCTGACTTTC
.	TRBV5-1	TRBD1	TRBJ1-4	CASSFQPTGGGEKLFF	TGCGCCAGCAGCTTCCAACCGACAGGGGGCGGTGAAAAACTGTTTTTT
.	TRBV4-1	TRBD2	TRBJ2-3	CASSRTSGSSSTDTQYF	TGCGCCAGCAGTCGAACTAGCGGCTCCTCTAGCACAGATACGCAGTATTTT
once	TRBV24-1	TRBD2	TRBJ2-3	CATSDPRLAGTIDTQYF	TGTGCCACCAGTGACCCAAGACTAGCGGGGACGATAGATACGCAGTATTTT
.	TRBV2	TRBD2	TRBJ2-5	CASRGTSGGQETQYF	TGTGCCAGCAGGGGGACTAGCGGGGGCCAAGAGACCCAGTACTTC
.	TRBV3-1/TRBV3-2	.	TRBJ1-2	CASSQGAVGDYGYTF	TGTGCCAGCAGCCAAGGCGCGGTAGGAGACTATGGCTACACCTTC
.	TRBV3-1/TRBV3-2	.	TRBJ2-7	CASSLSLSYEQYF	TGTGCCAGCAGCCTTAGCCTCTCCTACGAGCAGTACTTC
.	TRBV28	TRBD1	TRBJ1-2	CASSKDRGPYGYTF	TGTGCCAGCAGCAAGGACAGGGGGCCCTATGGCTACACCTTC
.	TRBV3-1/TRBV3-2	.	TRBJ1-6	CASHSGRDNSPLHF	TGTGCCAGCCACTCGGGCAGGGATAATTCACCCCTCCACTTT
.	TRBV5-1	TRBD2	TRBJ2-7	CASSGTSGSYEQYF	TGCGCCAGCAGCGGAACTAGCGGGTCCTACGAGCAGTACTTC
.	TRBV15	.	TRBJ1-2	CATSSPGGGTIYGYTF	TGTGCCACCAGCAGCCCCGGGGGAGGAACCATCTATGGCTACACCTTC
.	TRBV5-8	.	TRBJ2-7	CASSLVGVHYEQYF	TGTGCCAGCAGCTTGGTCGGGGTACACTACGAGCAGTACTTC
.	TRBV28	.	TRBJ1-6	CASSLPVNNSPLHF	TGTGCCAGCAGTTTACCAGTGAACAATTCACCCCTCCACTTT
many	TRBV7-9	.	TRBJ1-2	CASSHDNGRVNGYTF	TGTGCCAGCAGCCACGACAACGGCAGGGTGAATGGCTACACCTTC
once	TRBV30	.	TRBJ1-2	CAWMGQAFYGYTF	TGTGCCTGGATGGGCCAGGCCTTCTATGGCTACACCTTC
.	TRBV7-2	TRBD1	TRBJ1-3	CASSLRVDRGGSSGNTIYF	TGTGCCAGCAGCTTAAGGGTAGACAGGGGTGGGAGCTCTGGAAACACCATATATTTT
.	TRBV28	TRBD2	TRBJ2-4	CASSLSAGGTAKNIQYF	TGTGCCAGCAGTTTAAGTGCGGGAGGGACTGCCAAAAACATTCAGTACTTC
few	TRBV11-2	TRBD1	TRBJ1-3	CASSPDRDRGNTIYF	TGTGCCAGCAGCCCGGACAGGGATCGCGGAAACACCATATATTTT
.	TRBV11-2	TRBD1	TRBJ2-2	CASSLDWAGGGTGELFF	TGTGCCAGCAGCTTAGATTGGGCAGGGGGTGGCACCGGGGAGCTGTTTTTT
.	TRBV28	TRBD1	TRBJ1-3	CASIPRGQPISGNTIYF	TGTGCCAGCATCCCAAGGGGACAGCCGATCTCTGGAAACACCATATATTTT
.	TRBV25-1	.	TRBJ1-2	CASSRAGGYGYTF	TGTGCCAGCAGCCGGGCCGGGGGGTATGGCTACACCTTC
once	TRBV14	.	TRBJ2-7	CASSQGAPPAYEQYF	TGTGCCAGCAGCCAAGGGGCCCCCCCGGCCTACGAGCAGTACTTC
many	TRBV5-6	TRBD1	TRBJ1-1	CASSAGTGGFTEAFF	TGTGCCAGCAGCGCCGGGACAGGGGGCTTTACTGAAGCTTTCTTT
.	TRBV7-9	.	TRBJ2-2	CASSLVGAGELFF	TGTGCCAGCAGCTTAGTAGGGGCCGGGGAGCTGTTTTTT